These 14 T cell receptor beta chains came from one sample sequenced in a study of shared clonotypes between healthy human individuals. Terminally differentiated effector memory CD45RA+ cells were excluded from the naive CD8 cells, which were CD45RO-negative and positively selected for CCR7. This table comes from immunoSEQ multiplex PCR, and its TCRdb copy is limited to in-frame clones, with some not included. This table holds about 700,000 clones, about 92% found once. The material sequenced was naive CD8+ T cells sorted from blood. Receptors were obtained from a man aged 25 to 40 in good health.

This clone came up a few times. V and J are TRBV28 and TRBJ1-5; no firm D call. The CDR3 spans 14 residues. V was cut by 6 bases and J by 0 bases, with 9 bases left in between. CDR1 and CDR2 (germline): MDHEN, SYDVKM. CDR3 protein: CASRVANSNQPQHF. Written as DNA, the CDR3 is TGTGCCAGCAGAGTAGCGAATAGCAATCAGCCCCAGCATTTT.

The J gene is TRBJ2-3, the V gene TRBV15; 11 positions agree with TRBD2. Trimming cost V 3 bases and J 12 bases; bases outside gene matches: 8. The CDR3 has 14 residues. CDR1 and CDR2 (germline): LNHNV, YYDKDF (reference sequence). CDR3 sequence: CATSSDTLAGGQYF. The CDR3 DNA reads TGTGCCACCAGCAGCGATACTCTAGCGGGAGGCCAGTATTTT. The full variable domain, rest sourced from reference TRBV15 and TRBJ2-3, is DAMVIQNPRYQVTQFGKPVTLSCSQTLNHNVMYWYQQKSSQAPKLLFHYYDKDFNNEADTPDNFQSRRPNTSFCFLDIRSPGLGDTAMYLCATSSDTLAGGQYFGPGTRLTVL.

As concerns this clone: Its ends do not fully match the called genes, so a read error is possible. The CDR3 nucleotides read TGTGCCAGCAGTGAATATGGCGGGGGCGGCGACTTC. Its protein product is CASSEYGGGGDF. This chain links TRBV6-1 with TRBJ2-7; TRBD2 might be the D (7 bases). This CDR3 comprises 12 residues. Germline CDR1 reads MNHNS; CDR2 reads SASEGT.

This chain links TRBV9 with TRBJ1-2; possible D gene TRBD1, 6 bases. V gave up 0 bases and J gave up 1 base, with 13 bases separating them. Germline CDR1 reads SGDLS; CDR2 reads YYNGEE. The CDR3 loop spans 16 amino acids. CDR3 nucleotide sequence: TGTGCCAGCAGCGTAGGTTGGGGGGGCTTTAACTATGGCTACACCTTC. This translates into CASSVGWGGFNYGYTF.

The chain is built from TRBV4-1 and TRBJ2-7; 8 bases agree with TRBD2. Germline loops: CDR1 MGHRA, CDR2 YSYEKL. The CDR3 extends over 16 amino acids. V shed 1 base, J shed 4 bases, and the junction held 9 bases outside the gene matches. DNA of the CDR3: TGCGCCAGCAGCCAAGCACAAGCGGGAGTATTATACGAGCAGTACTTC. Its translation: CASSQAQAGVLYEQYF.

The rearrangement joins TRBV7-6 to TRBJ1-5, with a weak D call TRBD1 (6 bases). Germline V gene sequence: CDR1 SGHVS, CDR2 FNYEAQ. V lost 1 base, J lost 6 bases, and 7 bases lay in between. CDR3 length: 13 amino acids. CDR3 bases: TGTGCCAGCAGCTTAGAGGGGGGTCAGCCCCAGCATTTT. This translates into CASSLEGGQPQHF.

The chain is built from TRBV19 and TRBJ2-1; TRBD2 matches 7 bases. From germline, CDR1 is LNHDA and CDR2 SQIVND (reference sequence). V lost 5 bases and J lost 4; bases outside the gene matches: 11. The CDR3 spans 16 residues. The CDR3 coding sequence is TGTGCCAGTAGTCCCTTCGGCGGGAGTTCTTACAATGAGCAGTTCTTC. Residues: CASSPFGGSSYNEQFF.

The V call is TRBV6-6, the J call TRBJ2-5, with a possible D match to TRBD1 (5 bases). V was trimmed by 4 bases and J by 2 bases, leaving 8 bases between them. The CDR3 sequence is 13 residues long. Looked up from germline, CDR1 is MNHNY and CDR2 is SVGAGI (reference sequence). This CDR3 reads CASSLRGQETQYF. CDR3 nucleotides: TGTGCCAGCAGTTTAAGGGGTCAAGAGACCCAGTACTTC.

The chain joins TRBV7-6 to TRBJ2-2; 8 positions match TRBD2. V shed 4 bases, J shed 0 bases, and the junction held 7 bases outside the gene matches. The CDR3 spans 17 residues. Germline CDR1 SGHVS, CDR2 FNYEAQ. The CDR3: CASSSPPGGANTGELFF. Written as DNA, the CDR3 is TGTGCCAGCAGCTCACCACCGGGGGGGGCGAACACCGGGGAGCTGTTTTTT. The full variable domain, rest sourced from reference TRBV7-6 and TRBJ2-2, is GAGVSQSPRYKVTKRGQDVALRCDPISGHVSLYWYRQALGQGPEFLTYFNYEAQQDKSGLPNDRFSAERPEGSISTLTIQRTEQRDSAMYRCASSSPPGGANTGELFFGEGSRLTVL.

CDR3 sequence (DNA): TGCGCCAGCAGCCAATTTAGCCCGACAGCAGAAAACACCATATATTTT. Protein: CASSQFSPTAENTIYF. The chain recombines TRBV4-1 with TRBJ1-3; weak D call: TRBD1 (5 bases). The V and J ends lost 2 bases and 6 bases respectively, with 17 bases between them. The CDR3 has 16 residues. From germline, CDR1 is MGHRA and CDR2 YSYEKL.

The genes are TRBV28 and TRBJ2-5; 8 nucleotides match TRBD2. Germline CDR1 reads MDHEN; CDR2 reads SYDVKM. The CDR3 contains 17 residues. The V and J ends lost 5 bases and 3 bases, in that order; junction bases with no gene match: 14. The CDR3 coding sequence is TGTGCCAGCAGTACTCACCCTATAGCGGGATTCGAAGAGACCCAGTACTTC. This sequence encodes CASSTHPIAGFEETQYF.

This rearrangement joins TRBV27 to TRBJ2-7; 7 bases are a match to TRBD1. J was trimmed by 1 base and V by 6 bases; bases with no gene match: 12. The CDR3 has 16 residues. Germline CDR1 MNHEY, CDR2 SMNVEV (reference sequence). This CDR3 reads CASRRAGTAGSYEQYF. The CDR3 bases are TGTGCCAGCAGGCGGGCCGGGACAGCTGGATCCTACGAGCAGTACTTC.

The rearrangement uses TRBV5-4 and TRBJ2-7; a possible D gene is TRBD1 (6 bases). The germline CDR1 and CDR2 sequences are SGHNT and YYREEE (reference sequence). This CDR3 is built from 14 residues. Trimming stripped 4 bases from V and 2 bases from J, with 13 bases between. CDR3 loop: CASSPPGDPYEQYF. For the CDR3, the DNA is TGTGCCAGCAGCCCCCCAGGGGATCCCTACGAGCAGTACTTC.

The chain combines TRBV30 with TRBJ2-1, with TRBD2 as a possible D gene (6 bases). CDR3 length equals 12 residues. V dropped 3 bases and J dropped 10 bases, with 13 bases sitting between them. Germline assignment: CDR1 GTSNPN and CDR2 SVGIG (reference sequence). The chain's CDR3 is CAWSPLAQEQFF. CDR3 coding DNA: TGTGCCTGGAGCCCTCTAGCGCAAGAGCAGTTCTTC.